The 18 T cell receptor beta chains given below trace back to one sample, sequenced in a study of blood T cells in healthy people across ages. A sample-barcoded 5' primer and a J-beta primer mix were used in a second PCR of roughly 7 to 12 cycles. One entry per CDR3 protein, called by TCRdb with MiXCR from the 5' RACE reads. The sample has around 1,000,000 distinct CDR3 sequences, roughly a quarter seen once; the top ten hold approximately 0.7%. These data were likewise used in another study, on T cells of mothers and their children.

The sequencing sample was made of blood. The receptor source for this set is a girl under 10 years old in good health.

This chain connects TRBV4-1 to TRBJ2-7; tentative D call: TRBD1 (6 bases). The CDR3 covers 14 residues. V was cut by 3 bases and J by 0 bases, with 9 bases left in between. CDR1 MGHRA and CDR2 YSYEKL come from the germline V gene. The CDR3, as DNA: TGCGCCAGCAGCCAGTGGGACATCTCCTACGAGCAGTACTTC. This encodes CASSQWDISYEQYF.

This rearrangement joins TRBV2 to TRBJ2-5, with D perhaps assigned TRBD1 or TRBD2 (5 bases each). Near its end, the DNA agrees better with TRBJ2-7, so the J call may be wrong. Looked up from germline, CDR1 is SNHLY and CDR2 is FYNNEI. There are 12 residues in the CDR3. The CDR3 sequence is CASGRDGDEQYF. The CDR3 DNA follows: TGTGCCAGCGGTAGGGACGGGGACGAGCAGTACTTC.

This clonotype has only a few counts. The rearrangement joins TRBV6-2 or TRBV6-3 to TRBJ1-5; perhaps TRBD1 as D (5 bases). The germline V gene has CDR1 MNHEY and CDR2 SVGEGT. Deletions cut 2 bases from V and 6 bases from J, with 11 bases between. This CDR3 has 14 residues. CDR3 in DNA: TGTGCCAGCAGTTACGGGGGTCCCGGTCAGCCCCAGCATTTT. This translates into CASSYGGPGQPQHF.

The sample holds a few counts of this clonotype. The J gene is TRBJ2-3, the V gene TRBV9, with TRBD2 as a possible D gene (5 bases). Trimming took 3 bases from V and 4 from J, leaving 15 bases between them. CDR1 SGDLS and CDR2 YYNGEE come from the germline V gene. This CDR3 is built from 15 residues. The CDR3 coding sequence is TGTGCCAGCAGCGCTCAGAAAGGGAGCCCAGATACGCAGTATTTT. Protein sequence: CASSAQKGSPDTQYF.

The chain is built from TRBV5-6 and TRBJ2-5, with 11 positions matching TRBD1. Trimming at V came to 3 bases and at J to 5 bases, leaving 9 bases not matched to a gene. Germline loops: CDR1 SGHDT, CDR2 YYEEEE. CDR3 length: 16 amino acids. The CDR3, as DNA: TGTGCCAGCAGCTATAAAACGGGGACAGGGGGGGAGACCCAGTACTTC. Translated, it gives CASSYKTGTGGETQYF.

The rearrangement joins TRBV5-1 to TRBJ1-3; no clear D. From germline, CDR1 is SGHRS and CDR2 YFSETQ. Trimming took 0 bases from V and 2 from J, leaving 9 bases between them. The CDR3 loop spans 15 amino acids. As DNA, the CDR3 is TGCGCCAGCAGCTTGGCCTATGGGGCTGGAAACACCATATATTTT. This sequence encodes CASSLAYGAGNTIYF.

The J gene is TRBJ2-1, the V gene TRBV7-9; D is perhaps TRBD2 (6 bases). CDR3 length equals 16 residues. The germline V gene encodes CDR1 SEHNR and CDR2 FQNEAQ (reference sequence). The germline V and J ends were trimmed by 5 bases and 6 bases, with 20 bases remaining between them. CDR3 residues: CASSPPETSRRNEQFF. CDR3 bases: TGTGCCAGCAGCCCACCTGAAACTAGCCGGCGCAATGAGCAGTTCTTC.

The chain joins TRBV29-1 to TRBJ2-5, with D unresolved. The CDR3 is made up of 12 amino acids. CDR1 is SQVTM and CDR2 is ANQGSEA in the germline V gene. The V and J ends lost 7 bases and 5 bases respectively, with 14 bases between them. Here the CDR3 DNA reads TGCAGCGCAGATAGGGAATCCGAGACCCAGTACTTC. Translating gives CSADRESETQYF.

This chain uses TRBV6-1 with TRBJ2-5; D tentatively reads TRBD1 or TRBD2 (6 bases each). This CDR3 is 14 amino acids long. Germline V lookup: CDR1 MNHNS, CDR2 SASEGT. Trimming shortened V by 1 base and J by 6 bases, and 12 bases separated the two germline ends. This CDR3 is CASSEVGGTQTQYF. The DNA of the CDR3 is TGTGCCAGCAGTGAAGTAGGGGGGACACAGACCCAGTACTTC.

The chain joins TRBV18 to TRBJ2-2, with D unresolved. Germline V gene sequence: CDR1 KGHSH, CDR2 LQKENI. The CDR3 consists of 14 residues. Trimming cost V 2 bases and J 6 bases, with 10 bases left between them. The chain's CDR3 is CASSPNDPAGELFF. The CDR3 DNA sequence: TGTGCCAGCTCACCAAATGATCCGGCCGGGGAGCTGTTTTTT.

The rearrangement uses TRBV28 and TRBJ2-4; 11 bases are shared with TRBD2. Germline CDR1 reads MDHEN; CDR2 reads SYDVKM. This CDR3 region has 17 residues. Trimming at V came to 5 bases and at J to 7 bases, leaving 13 bases not matched to a gene. The CDR3 nucleotides read TGTGCCAGCAGTGGTGAGGTAGCGGGAGGGCCCGGTAACATTCAGTACTTC. The encoded protein is CASSGEVAGGPGNIQYF.

This clonotype was picked up a small number of times. The chain recombines TRBV7-2 with TRBJ1-2; possible D gene TRBD1, 6 bases. The CDR3 has 14 amino acids. Trimming shortened V by 4 bases and J by 5 bases, and 14 bases separated the two germline ends. The germline V gene has CDR1 SGHTA and CDR2 FQGNSA. CDR3 in amino acids: CASSSPRGRYGYTF. The CDR3 DNA sequence: TGTGCCAGCAGCTCCCCCAGGGGTCGGTATGGCTACACCTTC.

V and J are TRBV11-2 and TRBJ2-5; D remains ambiguous. The DNA end favors TRBJ2-1, so the J call may be wrong. This CDR3 has 13 residues. Germline-derived CDR1 and CDR2 are SGHAT and FQNNGV. CDR3: CASSLEGSNEQFF. The CDR3, as DNA: TGTGCCAGCAGCTTAGAGGGGTCCAATGAGCAGTTCTTC.

This chain joins TRBV20-1 and TRBJ2-3; 7 positions match TRBD2. This CDR3 has 14 residues. The junction had 9 bases not matched to a gene; V was cut back by 5 bases and J by 4 bases. Germline loops: CDR1 DFQATT, CDR2 SNEGSKA (reference sequence). Here the CDR3 reads CSARPSSGPDTQYF. DNA for the CDR3: TGCAGTGCTCGCCCTTCTAGCGGACCAGATACGCAGTATTTT.

This clonotype was counted a few times. This chain connects TRBV21-1 to TRBJ1-5; no check of the table's D call, TRBD1, against the DNA was made. TRBV21-1 is tagged as a pseudogene. The CDR3 extends over 18 amino acids. The DNA for the CDR3 is TGTGCCAGCACCTTCCCGGGGCAGGGACCCTTTAGCAATCAGCCCCAGCATTTT. Translation gives CASTFPGQGPFSNQPQHF.

This clonotype was counted many times. This sequence joins TRBV9 and TRBJ1-1; a possible D gene is TRBD1 (5 bases). V dropped 0 bases and J dropped 6 bases, with 9 bases sitting between them. The germline gives CDR1 SGDLS, CDR2 YYNGEE. This CDR3 comprises 13 residues. Written as DNA, the CDR3 is TGTGCCAGCAGCGTAGGAGGGGTCGCTGAAGCTTTCTTT. Translation gives CASSVGGVAEAFF.

This clonotype was observed a few times. The V and J genes are TRBV20-1 and TRBJ2-5; 9 bases fit TRBD1. Judging by the DNA end, TRBJ2-7 fits better; the J call may be wrong. The CDR3 is made up of 13 amino acids. Germline V CDR1 and CDR2: DFQATT, SNEGSKA (reference sequence). CDR3 coding DNA: TGCAGTGCTACGACAGGGGGAACCTACGAGCAGTACTTC. This gives the protein CSATTGGTYEQYF.

To note about this clonotype: In this CDR3 the conserved last residue, phenylalanine or tryptophan, is missing, so a read error is likely. The chain links TRBV7-9 to TRBJ1-1, with D uncertain. V lost 6 bases, J lost 1 base, and 6 bases lay in between. Germline V gene lookup returns CDR1 SEHNR and CDR2 FQNEAQ (reference sequence). This CDR3 region has 12 residues. CDR3 sequence reads: CASSVGNTEAFL. The CDR3 DNA reads as TGTGCCAGCAGTGTCGGGAACACTGAAGCTTTCCTT.